Given below is one TCR beta chain in context. These data belong to a study of OX40 agonist ivuxolimab in advanced cancers. The table came from immunoSEQ multiplex PCR; TCRdb's copy has only in-frame clones and leaves some out. In the table there are tens of thousands of clones, 90% to 95% of which are singletons. This CDR3 region has 13 residues. Germline values: CDR1 LNHDA, CDR2 SQIVND (reference sequence). Trimming removed 4 bases from V and 2 bases from J, with 8 bases in between. The receptor was derived from an adult with an advanced solid tumor such as melanoma, head and neck, liver or kidney cancer. The genes are TRBV19 and TRBJ1-2; no clear D. The material sequenced was CD4+ or CD8+ T cells sorted from blood, taken in a trial of the OX40 agonist ivuxolimab. CDR3 DNA: TGTGCCAGTAGTACAGGACTGAACTATGGCTACACCTTC. Protein sequence: CASSTGLNYGYTF.